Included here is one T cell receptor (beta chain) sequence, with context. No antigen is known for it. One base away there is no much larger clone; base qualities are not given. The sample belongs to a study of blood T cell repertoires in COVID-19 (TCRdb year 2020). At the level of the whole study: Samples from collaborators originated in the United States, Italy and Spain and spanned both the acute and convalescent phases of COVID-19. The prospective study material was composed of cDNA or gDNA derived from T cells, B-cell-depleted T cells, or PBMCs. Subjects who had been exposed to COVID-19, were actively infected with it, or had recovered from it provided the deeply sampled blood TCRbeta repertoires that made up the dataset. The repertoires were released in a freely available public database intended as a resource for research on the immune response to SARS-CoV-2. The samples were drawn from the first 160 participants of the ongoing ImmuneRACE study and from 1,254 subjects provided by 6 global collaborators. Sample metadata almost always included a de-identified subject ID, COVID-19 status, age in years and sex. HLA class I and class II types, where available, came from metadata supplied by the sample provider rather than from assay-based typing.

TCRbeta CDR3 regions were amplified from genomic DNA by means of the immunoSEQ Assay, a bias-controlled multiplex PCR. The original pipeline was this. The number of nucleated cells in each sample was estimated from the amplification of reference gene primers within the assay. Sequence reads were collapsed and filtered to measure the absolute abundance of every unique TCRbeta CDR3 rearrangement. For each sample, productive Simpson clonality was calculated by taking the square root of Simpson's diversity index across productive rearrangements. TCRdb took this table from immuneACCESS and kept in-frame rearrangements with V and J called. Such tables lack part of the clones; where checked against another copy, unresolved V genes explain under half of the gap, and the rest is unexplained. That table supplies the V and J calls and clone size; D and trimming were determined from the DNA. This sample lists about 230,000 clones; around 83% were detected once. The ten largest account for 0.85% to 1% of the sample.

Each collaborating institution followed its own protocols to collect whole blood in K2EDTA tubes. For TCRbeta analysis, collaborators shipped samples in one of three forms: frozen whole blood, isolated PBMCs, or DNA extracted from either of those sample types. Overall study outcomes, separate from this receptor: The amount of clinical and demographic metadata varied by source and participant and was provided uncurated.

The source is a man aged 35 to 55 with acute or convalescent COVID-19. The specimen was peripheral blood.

For the CDR3, the sequence is CASSHGTGRTGELFF. At the DNA level, the sequence is TGTGCCAGCAGCCACGGGACAGGACGTACCGGGGAGCTGTTTTTT. This receptor chain uses TRBV7-2 and TRBJ2-2, and TRBD1 aligns with 8 junction nucleotides. V trim: 5 bases; J trim: 5 bases; unmatched bases: 7. CDR1 is given as SGHTA and CDR2 as FQGNSA, both from the germline V gene. The CDR3 goes from the cysteine to the phenylalanine over 15 residues. Only the CDR3 portion is preserved as DNA: 45 bases, with reading frame beginning at the first base.